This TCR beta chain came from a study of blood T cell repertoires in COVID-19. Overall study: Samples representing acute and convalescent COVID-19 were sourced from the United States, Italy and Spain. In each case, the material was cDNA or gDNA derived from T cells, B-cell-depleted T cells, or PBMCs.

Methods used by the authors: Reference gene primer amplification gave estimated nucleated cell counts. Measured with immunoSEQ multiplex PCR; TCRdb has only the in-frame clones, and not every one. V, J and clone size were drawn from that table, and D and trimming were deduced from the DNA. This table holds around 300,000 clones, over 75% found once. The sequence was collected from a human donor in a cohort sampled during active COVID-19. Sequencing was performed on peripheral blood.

This CDR3 reads CASREQGNSPLHF. In DNA, the CDR3 is TGTGCCAGCAGAGAACAGGGTAATTCACCCCTCCACTTT. The rearrangement uses TRBV28 and TRBJ1-6; D perhaps matches TRBD1 (6 bases). With 6 bases removed from V and 6 bases from J, the gap between germline ends came to 9 bases. Germline CDR1 reads MDHEN; CDR2 reads SYDVKM. This CDR3 is 13 amino acids long.